This T cell receptor beta chain was found in a study of blood T cell repertoires in COVID-19. Study summary: Samples representing acute and convalescent COVID-19 were sourced from the United States, Italy and Spain. PBMCs, B-cell-depleted T cells, or T cells were the source of the cDNA or gDNA that made up the material.

The CDR3 runs to 15 residues. V lost 2 bases, J lost 2 bases, and 5 bases stayed unmatched. The germline V gene has CDR1 MNHNY and CDR2 SVGAGI (reference sequence). As originally analysed: Nucleated cell number was recorded as an estimate derived from reference gene primer amplification. The assay was immunoSEQ multiplex PCR, and TCRdb's table has in-frame clones only and misses some. V and J calls and clone size come straight from that table; D and trimming were deduced from the DNA. This repertoire shows about 240,000 clones, around 86% found once; its top ten account for more than 6.5%. The receptor was derived from a woman in her seventies with active or convalescent COVID-19. Sequencing was done on a sample of peripheral blood. This chain links TRBV6-6 with TRBJ1-1; 7 nucleotides match TRBD1. CDR3 DNA: TGTGCCAGCAGTTACGGGACAGAACCAAACACTGAAGCTTTCTTT. This gives the protein CASSYGTEPNTEAFF.